These 11 T cell receptor beta chains originate from one sample sequenced in a study of blood T cell repertoires in COVID-19. Using immunoSEQ multiplex PCR, the repertoire was profiled, and TCRdb retains in-frame clones only, with some absent. The repertoire includes fewer than 250,000 clones, about 89% of them detected once, and under 7% sits in the top ten. Sequencing was carried out using peripheral blood. These receptor sequences come from a man aged 55 to 69 who had recovered from COVID-19.

This clone was found once. This chain uses TRBV11-3 with TRBJ2-3; 10 nucleotides agree with TRBD1. The CDR3 is made up of 15 amino acids. Germline CDR1 is SGHNT and CDR2 is YENEEA. V shed 5 bases and J 4 bases; nucleotides not matched to a gene: 6. The CDR3 DNA follows: TGTGCCAGCAGCCAGTCGACAGGGGGCGCAGATACGCAGTATTTT. It is translated as CASSQSTGGADTQYF.

In its sample, this clone was seen once. The chain joins TRBV30 to TRBJ1-6; D is perhaps TRBD1 (6 bases). The CDR3 length is 18 residues. CDR1 is GTSNPN, CDR2 SVGIG, per germline (reference sequence). The V gene lost 2 bases and the J gene lost 0 bases, with 17 bases spanning the gap. CDR3 sequence reads: CAWSSTLTGSSYNSPLHF. The CDR3 coding sequence is TGTGCCTGGAGTTCCACCCTAACAGGGTCCTCCTATAATTCACCCCTCCACTTT.

The chain recombines TRBV7-3 with TRBJ1-6; D may be TRBD1 (5 bases). With 5 bases removed from V and 7 bases from J, the gap between germline ends came to 12 bases. This CDR3 has 14 residues. CDR1 SGHTA and CDR2 FQGTGA come from the germline V gene. CDR3 loop: CASSRDGGNSPLHF. CDR3 in DNA: TGTGCCAGCAGCCGGGACGGGGGGAATTCACCCCTCCACTTT.

This clone was counted only a few times. The V call is TRBV7-9, the J call TRBJ2-1; 8 bases map to TRBD2. Germline V gene sequence: CDR1 SEHNR, CDR2 FQNEAQ (reference sequence). The length of the CDR3 is 17 residues. The V gene end was trimmed by 3 bases and the J gene end by 9 bases; junction bases not matched to a gene: 16. CDR3 DNA: TGTGCCAGCAGCTTGCCCTCGGGACTAGAGGGGTTGAGTGAGCAGTTCTTC. This codes for CASSLPSGLEGLSEQFF.

The V gene is TRBV5-5, the J gene TRBJ2-7; 7 bases are shared with TRBD1. The CDR3 has 15 amino acids. The V gene's germline CDR1 is SGHKS and CDR2 YYEKEE (reference sequence). The J segment lost 2 bases and the V segment lost 0 bases, leaving 5 bases of the junction unmatched. The CDR3, as DNA: TGTGCCAGCAGCTTGGGGGACAGATACCCCTACGAGCAGTACTTC. This encodes CASSLGDRYPYEQYF.

J is TRBJ2-1 and V is TRBV6-1, with 11 bases that match TRBD2. Germline V gene sequence: CDR1 MNHNS, CDR2 SASEGT. The CDR3 is 15 residues long. Unmatched junction bases numbered 2, after V lost 3 bases and J lost 4 bases. CDR3 in DNA: TGTGCCAGCAGTGATAGCGGGAGGGCTTACAATGAGCAGTTCTTC. Protein sequence: CASSDSGRAYNEQFF.

J is TRBJ2-5 and V is TRBV20-1; no clear D gene. Germline values: CDR1 DFQATT, CDR2 SNEGSKA (reference sequence). With 3 bases removed from V and 1 base from J, the gap between germline ends came to 6 bases. The CDR3 length is 12 residues. The CDR3 DNA sequence: TGCAGTGCTAGTAACAGCCAAGAGACCCAGTACTTC. Translation: CSASNSQETQYF.

The rearrangement uses TRBV24-1 and TRBJ2-1; 11 positions agree with TRBD1. The CDR3 extends over 15 amino acids. Per the germline V gene, CDR1 is KGHDR and CDR2 is SFDVKD. V lost 4 bases, J lost 7 bases, and 5 bases stayed unmatched. The CDR3 DNA sequence: TGTGCCACCAGTGACTCGGACAGGGGGCAAAATGAGCAGTTCTTC. The encoded protein is CATSDSDRGQNEQFF.

This clone was counted a single time. The chain links TRBV25-1 to TRBJ2-7; D might be TRBD2 (5 bases). The CDR3 loop spans 14 amino acids. Germline-derived CDR1 and CDR2 are MGHDK and SYGVNS. The ends were cut back, 5 bases at V and 5 bases at J, with 16 bases in the middle. For the CDR3, the DNA is TGTGCCAGCAGTCGACCTGGGCCGAGGGACGAGCAGTACTTC. Its translation is CASSRPGPRDEQYF.

The V gene is TRBV4-2, the J gene TRBJ1-1, with D maybe TRBD1 (5 bases). Trimming stripped 7 bases from V and 4 bases from J, with 16 bases between. Germline assignment: CDR1 LGHNA and CDR2 YNFKEQ. The CDR3 has 14 amino acids. CDR3: CASTSPGGTTEAFF. The CDR3 DNA sequence: TGTGCCAGCACCTCCCCCGGGGGGACCACTGAAGCTTTCTTT.

This clone was picked up one time. V is TRBV13 and J is TRBJ2-1; 10 positions agree with TRBD2. The germline CDR1 and CDR2 sequences are PRHDT and FYEKMQ (reference sequence). The ends lost 6 bases at V and 12 bases at J; junction bases unmatched: 14. CDR3 length: 15 residues. CDR3 bases: TGTGCCAGCAGTTTTCCGGGCCTAGCGGGAGTTGGGCAGTTCTTC. This codes for CASSFPGLAGVGQFF.